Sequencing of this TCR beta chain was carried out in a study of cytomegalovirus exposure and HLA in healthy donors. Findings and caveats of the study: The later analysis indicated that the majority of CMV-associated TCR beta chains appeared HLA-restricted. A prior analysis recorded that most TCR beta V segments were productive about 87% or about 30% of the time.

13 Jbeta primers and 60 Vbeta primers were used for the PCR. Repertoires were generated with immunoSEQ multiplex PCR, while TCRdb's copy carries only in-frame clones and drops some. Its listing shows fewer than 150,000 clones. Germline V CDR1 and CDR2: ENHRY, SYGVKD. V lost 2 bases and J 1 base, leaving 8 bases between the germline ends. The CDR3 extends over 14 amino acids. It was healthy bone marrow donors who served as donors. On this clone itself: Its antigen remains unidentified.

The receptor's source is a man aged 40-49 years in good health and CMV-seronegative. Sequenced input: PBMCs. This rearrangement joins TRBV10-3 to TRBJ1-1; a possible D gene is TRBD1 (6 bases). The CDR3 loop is CAISEGQPNTEAFF. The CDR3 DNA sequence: TGTGCCATCAGTGAGGGACAGCCGAACACTGAAGCTTTCTTT.